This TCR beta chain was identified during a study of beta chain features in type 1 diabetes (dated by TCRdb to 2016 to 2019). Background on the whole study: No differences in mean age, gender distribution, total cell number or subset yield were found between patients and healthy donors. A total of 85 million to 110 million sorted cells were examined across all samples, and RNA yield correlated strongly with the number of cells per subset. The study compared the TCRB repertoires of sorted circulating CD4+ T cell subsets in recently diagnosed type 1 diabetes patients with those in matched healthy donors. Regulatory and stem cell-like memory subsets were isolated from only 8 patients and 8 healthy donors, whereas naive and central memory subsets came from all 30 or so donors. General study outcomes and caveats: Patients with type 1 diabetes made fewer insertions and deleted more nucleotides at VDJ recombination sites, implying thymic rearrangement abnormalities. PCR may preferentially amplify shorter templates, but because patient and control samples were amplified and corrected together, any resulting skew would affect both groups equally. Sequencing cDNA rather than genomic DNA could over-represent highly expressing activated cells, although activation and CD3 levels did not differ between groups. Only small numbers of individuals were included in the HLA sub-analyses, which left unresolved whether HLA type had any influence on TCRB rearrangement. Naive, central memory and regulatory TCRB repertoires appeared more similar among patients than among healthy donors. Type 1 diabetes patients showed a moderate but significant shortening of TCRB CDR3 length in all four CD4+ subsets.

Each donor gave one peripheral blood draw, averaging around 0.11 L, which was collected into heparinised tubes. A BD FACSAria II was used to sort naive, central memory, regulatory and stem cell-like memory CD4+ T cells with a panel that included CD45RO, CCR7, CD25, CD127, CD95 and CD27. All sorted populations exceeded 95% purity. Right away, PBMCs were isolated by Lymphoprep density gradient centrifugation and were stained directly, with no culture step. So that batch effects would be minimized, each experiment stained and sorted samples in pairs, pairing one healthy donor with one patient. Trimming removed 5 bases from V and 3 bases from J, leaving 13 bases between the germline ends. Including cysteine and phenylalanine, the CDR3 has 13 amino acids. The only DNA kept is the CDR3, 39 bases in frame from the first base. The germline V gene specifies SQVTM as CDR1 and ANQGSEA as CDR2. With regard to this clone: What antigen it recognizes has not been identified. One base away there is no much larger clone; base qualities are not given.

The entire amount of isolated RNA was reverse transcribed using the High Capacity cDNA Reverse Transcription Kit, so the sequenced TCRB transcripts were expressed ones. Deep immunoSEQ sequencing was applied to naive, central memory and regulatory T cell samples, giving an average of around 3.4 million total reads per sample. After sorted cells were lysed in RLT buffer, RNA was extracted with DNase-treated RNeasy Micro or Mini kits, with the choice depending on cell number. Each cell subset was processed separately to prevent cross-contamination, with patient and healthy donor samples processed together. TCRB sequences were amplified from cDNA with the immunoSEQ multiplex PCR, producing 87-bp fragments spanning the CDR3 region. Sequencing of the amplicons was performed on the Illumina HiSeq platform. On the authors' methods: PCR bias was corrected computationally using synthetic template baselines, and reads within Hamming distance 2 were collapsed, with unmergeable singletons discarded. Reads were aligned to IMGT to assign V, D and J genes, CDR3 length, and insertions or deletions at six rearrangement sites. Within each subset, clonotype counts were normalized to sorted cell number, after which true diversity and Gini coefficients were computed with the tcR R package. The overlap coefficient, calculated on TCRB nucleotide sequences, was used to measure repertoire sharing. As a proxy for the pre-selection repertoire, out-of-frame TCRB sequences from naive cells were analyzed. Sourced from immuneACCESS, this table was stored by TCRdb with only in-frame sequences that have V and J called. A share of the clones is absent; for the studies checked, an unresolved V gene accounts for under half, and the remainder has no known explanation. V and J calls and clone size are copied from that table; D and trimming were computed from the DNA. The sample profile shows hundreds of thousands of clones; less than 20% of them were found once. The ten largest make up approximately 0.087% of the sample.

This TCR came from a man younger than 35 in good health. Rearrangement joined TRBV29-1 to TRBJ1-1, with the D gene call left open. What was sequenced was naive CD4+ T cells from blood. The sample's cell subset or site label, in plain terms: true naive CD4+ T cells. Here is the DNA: TGCAGCGTTCGTGGGCTAACCGACACTGAAGCTTTCTTT. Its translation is CSVRGLTDTEAFF.